The 9 T cell receptor beta chains below come from one sample, sequenced in a study of T cells in localized non-small cell lung cancer. TCRdb keeps only in-frame clones here, not all; method: immunoSEQ multiplex PCR. Of tens of thousands of clones listed, around nine tenths were seen once; the top ten hold approximately 2.5%. The sample in question was peripheral blood, obtained before any cancer treatment. Receptor source: a female donor at least 60 years old with stage I squamous cell lung carcinoma.

The rearrangement links TRBV7-2 to TRBJ1-5; perhaps TRBD1 as D (5 bases). V was pared by 0 bases and J by 2 bases, with 11 bases between. Per the germline V gene, CDR1 is SGHTA and CDR2 is FQGNSA. This CDR3 region has 16 residues. The CDR3 here is CASSLAGGGGNQPQHF. The DNA of the CDR3 is TGTGCCAGCAGCTTAGCGGGGGGGGGTGGCAATCAGCCCCAGCATTTT.

The chain combines TRBV11-1 with TRBJ2-1; D gene ambiguous. The germline V and J ends were trimmed by 2 bases and 1 base, with 15 bases remaining between them. The CDR3 totals 17 residues. Germline CDR1 reads SGHAT; CDR2 reads FQDESV (reference sequence). CDR3 coding DNA: TGTGCCAGCAGCTTAAAATCAGGACCCCGGTCCTACAATGAGCAGTTCTTC. This translates into CASSLKSGPRSYNEQFF.

The chain joins TRBV5-4 to TRBJ2-1; 9 bases map to TRBD2. Germline CDR1 reads SGHNT; CDR2 reads YYREEE (reference sequence). J gave up 7 bases and V 6 bases, and 17 bases lay outside the gene matches. There are 17 residues in the CDR3. The CDR3 DNA sequence: TGTGCCAGCATCCAGTACCCGGGACTAGCCTCTGGGAATGAGCAGTTCTTC. It translates to CASIQYPGLASGNEQFF.

The chain is built from TRBV6-5 and TRBJ2-2, with D tentatively TRBD1 (6 bases). Trimming took off 1 base at V and 3 bases at J, with 12 bases between the two ends. The CDR3 consists of 16 residues. Germline-derived CDR1 and CDR2 are MNHEY and SVGAGI. CDR3 sequence (DNA): TGTGCCAGCAGTTACTACCGGGACACATACACCGGGGAGCTGTTTTTT. It yields the protein CASSYYRDTYTGELFF.

V is TRBV27 and J is TRBJ2-3, with unresolved D. The CDR3 has 16 residues. Per the germline V gene, CDR1 is MNHEY and CDR2 is SMNVEV (reference sequence). V was trimmed by 0 bases and J by 0 bases, leaving 10 bases between them. CDR3 loop: CASSLSYFSSTDTQYF. DNA of the CDR3: TGTGCCAGCAGTTTATCCTATTTTTCTAGCACAGATACGCAGTATTTT.

This clone showed up just once. The rearrangement links TRBV7-3 to TRBJ2-5; D tentatively reads TRBD1 or TRBD2 (5 bases each). CDR1 is SGHTA and CDR2 is FQGTGA in the germline V gene. Trimming shortened V by 3 bases and J by 5 bases, and 16 bases separated the two germline ends. The CDR3 contains 15 residues. The CDR3 sequence: CASSLGELPRETQYF. CDR3 sequence (DNA): TGTGCCAGCAGCTTGGGGGAGCTCCCCAGGGAGACCCAGTACTTC.

The chain carries TRBV9 and TRBJ2-3, with D tentatively TRBD2 (6 bases). V shed 2 bases and J shed 2 bases, with 9 bases lying between them. CDR1 SGDLS and CDR2 YYNGEE come from the germline V gene. The CDR3 totals 14 residues. As DNA, the CDR3 is TGTGCCAGCAGCGTCCGGACTAACACAGATACGCAGTATTTT. It translates to CASSVRTNTDTQYF.

The V and J genes are TRBV6-1 and TRBJ2-7; 8 nucleotides line up with TRBD2. Germline-derived CDR1 and CDR2 are MNHNS and SASEGT. The length of the CDR3 is 15 residues. V was clipped by 7 bases and J by 5 bases; unmatched bases: 13. CDR3 in DNA: TGTGCCAGCACCCTCCAGGCCAGCGGGAGCCACGAGCAGTACTTC. Translated: CASTLQASGSHEQYF.

CDR3 amino acids: CASFGREGPYEQYF. DNA for the CDR3: TGCGCCAGTTTCGGTCGGGAGGGCCCCTACGAGCAGTACTTC. The genes are TRBV10-1 and TRBJ2-7, with TRBD2 matching 8 bases. The CDR3 runs 14 residues. The germline V gene encodes CDR1 WNHNN and CDR2 SYGVQD (reference sequence). After removal of 9 bases from V and 2 bases from J, the junction contained 9 bases not matched to a gene.